Each of the 30 T cell receptor beta chains below was sequenced from the same sample in a study of T cell responses to AZD1222 COVID-19 vaccine. Profiled with immunoSEQ multiplex PCR; TCRdb holds only in-frame clones, not every one. The sample shows some 150,000 clones, approximately 90% of them seen only once. Sequencing was performed on peripheral blood, taken 28 days after the second AZD1222 dose. These receptors were obtained from an adult who received the AZD1222 COVID-19 vaccine.

The rearrangement joins TRBV30 to TRBJ1-5; D remains unclear. The CDR3 has 14 residues. V was shortened by 2 bases and J by 3 bases, with 11 bases between the two germline ends. Per the germline V gene, CDR1 is GTSNPN and CDR2 is SVGIG (reference sequence). For the CDR3, the DNA is TGTGCCTGGAGTCCTCCGGGCTACAATCAGCCCCAGCATTTT. This gives the protein CAWSPPGYNQPQHF.

V and J are TRBV7-3 and TRBJ1-2; 10 bases map to TRBD1. Germline assignment: CDR1 SGHTA and CDR2 FQGTGA. This CDR3 is 13 amino acids long. Unmatched junction bases numbered 2, after V lost 0 bases and J lost 10 bases. The CDR3 is CASSLTTGGPYTF. CDR3 in DNA: TGTGCCAGCAGCTTAACGACAGGGGGCCCCTACACCTTC.

This clone was picked up one time. The chain joins TRBV27 to TRBJ2-7; D gene unclear. The CDR3 has 11 amino acids. Trimming cost V 8 bases and J 2 bases, with 7 bases left between them. Germline lookup yields CDR1 MNHEY and CDR2 SMNVEV (reference sequence). Here the CDR3 reads CASRYAYEQYF. The CDR3 DNA is TGTGCCAGCCGATATGCCTACGAGCAGTACTTC.

The chain joins TRBV2 to TRBJ1-3; 11 positions agree with TRBD1. This CDR3 has 17 amino acids. V lost 6 bases to trimming and J lost 4 bases; unmatched junction nucleotides: 11. Germline V gene lookup returns CDR1 SNHLY and CDR2 FYNNEI. This chain's CDR3 is CASSPTARTGGGNTIYF. DNA for the CDR3: TGTGCCAGCAGCCCGACTGCTAGGACAGGGGGCGGAAACACCATATATTTT.

This chain uses TRBV11-2 with TRBJ2-1; 13 bases match TRBD2. V shed 4 bases, J shed 9 bases, and the junction held 15 bases outside the gene matches. The CDR3 length is 18 residues. Germline V CDR1 and CDR2: SGHAT, FQNNGV. CDR3 sequence: CASSSGLAGALGGIEQFF. CDR3 DNA sequence: TGTGCCAGCAGCTCAGGACTAGCGGGAGCCCTAGGTGGTATTGAGCAGTTCTTC.

A single count supports this clone. The V gene is TRBV19, the J gene TRBJ2-6, with 9 bases lining up with TRBD1. In germline, CDR1 is LNHDA, CDR2 SQIVND (reference sequence). The J segment lost 2 bases and the V segment lost 5 bases, leaving 7 bases of the junction unmatched. This CDR3 is built from 17 residues. The CDR3 DNA follows: TGTGCCAGTAGTCCGGGACAGGGAAAGGCTGGGGCCAACGTCCTGACTTTC. It encodes CASSPGQGKAGANVLTF.

V and J are TRBV9 and TRBJ2-7, with D perhaps matching TRBD2 (7 bases). The germline CDR1 and CDR2 sequences are SGDLS and YYNGEE. CDR3 length: 14 amino acids. Between the trimmed V and J ends, which lost 2 bases and 5 bases, there was a span of 14 bases. As DNA, the CDR3 is TGTGCCAGCAGCGTCTCGCCGGGGGGCGACGAGCAGTACTTC. Its protein product is CASSVSPGGDEQYF.

The rearrangement joins TRBV12-5 to TRBJ2-3; TRBD2 might be the D (5 bases). There are 16 residues in the CDR3. The germline gives CDR1 LGHNT, CDR2 FRNRAP. V was trimmed by 7 bases and J by 3 bases, leaving 20 bases between them. The CDR3 DNA reads TGTGCTAGTGCCCCCGGACTGGTTATGAGTACAGATACGCAGTATTTT. Translation gives CASAPGLVMSTDTQYF.

This chain joins TRBV5-6 and TRBJ2-2; 11 bases agree with TRBD1. This CDR3 comprises 16 residues. In germline, CDR1 is SGHDT, CDR2 YYEEEE. With 3 bases clipped from V and 7 bases from J, the junction kept 8 bases outside the gene matches. CDR3: CASSSQRTGGNGELFF. The CDR3 nucleotides read TGTGCCAGCAGCTCCCAGCGGACAGGGGGCAACGGGGAGCTGTTTTTT.

The rearrangement links TRBV6-5 to TRBJ1-2; D is uncertain. Germline lookup yields CDR1 MNHEY and CDR2 SVGAGI. This CDR3 region has 13 residues. Trimming took 8 bases from V and 0 from J, leaving 10 bases between them. The CDR3 coding sequence is TGTGCCAGCCTGGTCCTAGCTAACTATGGCTACACCTTC. Amino acids: CASLVLANYGYTF.

This clone has just one count. The chain employs TRBV11-2 and TRBJ2-1; 9 positions match TRBD2. J lost 7 bases, V lost 2 bases, and 12 bases had no gene match. Germline-derived CDR1 and CDR2 are SGHAT and FQNNGV. The CDR3 totals 17 residues. The CDR3: CASSLRPSGVLLNEQFF. CDR3 DNA: TGTGCCAGCAGCTTAAGGCCTAGCGGGGTCCTCTTGAATGAGCAGTTCTTC.

This clone has a single count. The chain carries TRBV18 and TRBJ1-2; perhaps TRBD1 as D (5 bases). Trimming stripped 6 bases from V and 6 bases from J, with 14 bases between. Germline V CDR1 and CDR2: KGHSH, LQKENI. The CDR3 sequence is 13 residues long. The CDR3 region has the DNA TGTGCCAGCTCCCTTGTGTTAGGGGATGGCTACACCTTC. This gives the protein CASSLVLGDGYTF.

In this sample, this clone turned up once. The genes are TRBV18 and TRBJ2-3; the D is unclear. Germline lookup yields CDR1 KGHSH and CDR2 LQKENI. V was cut by 2 bases and J by 1 base, with 7 bases left in between. CDR3 size: 14 residues. The CDR3 is CASSPAGGTDTQYF. CDR3 nucleotides: TGTGCCAGCTCACCAGCAGGAGGCACAGATACGCAGTATTTT. The full variable domain, in which reference TRBV18 and TRBJ2-3 provide the parts outside the CDR3, is NAGVMQNPRHLVRRRGQEARLRCSPMKGHSHVYWYRQLPEEGLKFMVYLQKENIIDESGMPKERFSAEFPKEGPSILRIQQVVRGDSAAYFCASSPAGGTDTQYFGPGTRLTVL.

CDR3: CASSGSTDTQYF. The CDR3 DNA reads as TGTGCCAGCAGTGGCAGCACAGATACGCAGTATTTT. This chain joins TRBV25-1 and TRBJ2-3; D gene uncertain. The CDR3 is 12 amino acids. The germline V and J ends were trimmed by 4 bases and 0 bases, with 2 bases remaining between them. CDR1 and CDR2 from the germline V gene are MGHDK and SYGVNS.

DNA for the CDR3: TGCAGCGTTGGTTGGGGCGACTACGAGCAGTACTTC. It translates to CSVGWGDYEQYF. The J gene is TRBJ2-7, the V gene TRBV29-1; possibly TRBD1 for D (5 bases). Trimming cost V 4 bases and J 3 bases, with 10 bases left between them. Looked up from germline, CDR1 is SQVTM and CDR2 is ANQGSEA. The CDR3 spans 12 residues.

This chain's CDR3 is CASSLQQGRYNEQFF. CDR3 DNA: TGTGCCAGCAGCTTGCAACAGGGGCGGTACAATGAGCAGTTCTTC. The chain combines TRBV5-4 with TRBJ2-1; TRBD1 matches at 7 bases. J was trimmed by 4 bases and V by 1 base; bases with no gene match: 5. Germline V gene sequence: CDR1 SGHNT, CDR2 YYREEE (reference sequence). The CDR3 loop spans 15 amino acids.

The chain combines TRBV5-4 with TRBJ1-5; D unclear. The CDR3 sequence is 13 residues long. Germline CDR1 is SGHNT and CDR2 is YYREEE (reference sequence). Trimming left V 4 bases short and J 1 base short, with 6 bases between. The CDR3 loop is CASSLGSNQPQHF. As DNA, the CDR3 is TGTGCCAGCAGCCTAGGGAGCAATCAGCCCCAGCATTTT.

The chain is built from TRBV5-4 and TRBJ1-2; 8 bases are shared with TRBD1. The germline V gene encodes CDR1 SGHNT and CDR2 YYREEE (reference sequence). The CDR3 is made up of 14 amino acids. The junction had 9 bases not matched to a gene; V was cut back by 4 bases and J by 7 bases. The CDR3 coding sequence is TGTGCCAGCAGCCAAGGACAGGGAGTGACTGGCTACACCTTC. Encoded protein: CASSQGQGVTGYTF.

The genes are TRBV5-1 and TRBJ2-5; 7 bases line up with TRBD1. Trimming cost V 4 bases and J 4 bases; bases outside gene matches: 7. Germline V lookup: CDR1 SGHRS, CDR2 YFSETQ. The CDR3 totals 14 residues. As DNA, the CDR3 is TGCGCCAGCAGCCCGAGGGGGCTGGTAGAGACCCAGTACTTC. Its protein is CASSPRGLVETQYF.

The chain joins TRBV28 to TRBJ1-6; D unresolved. Germline assignment: CDR1 MDHEN and CDR2 SYDVKM. V was trimmed by 6 bases and J by 13 bases, leaving 10 bases between them. The CDR3 extends over 11 amino acids. CDR3 sequence reads: CASSRDKPLHF. The CDR3 region has the DNA TGTGCCAGCAGCCGAGACAAGCCCCTCCACTTT. Supplemented by reference TRBV28 and TRBJ1-6, the full variable domain reads DVKVTQSSRYLVKRTGEKVFLECVQDMDHENMFWYRQDPGLGLRLIYFSYDVKMKEKGDIPEGYSVSREKKERFSLILESASTNQTSMYLCASSRDKPLHFGNGTRLTVT.

This clone was detected once. The CDR3 sequence: CASSWDTYNEQFF. CDR3 DNA: TGTGCCAGCAGCTGGGACACCTACAATGAGCAGTTCTTC. The gene calls are TRBV5-5 and TRBJ2-1, with D tentatively TRBD1 (6 bases). Deletions cut 3 bases from V and 2 bases from J, with 6 bases between. Germline CDR1 and CDR2: SGHKS and YYEKEE (reference sequence). The CDR3 covers 13 residues.

The chain joins TRBV18 to TRBJ2-7; TRBD2 is a possible D gene (6 bases). The length of the CDR3 is 14 residues. V was clipped by 5 bases and J by 2 bases, with 13 bases between them. Germline lookup yields CDR1 KGHSH and CDR2 LQKENI. CDR3 loop: CASSAAGSTYEQYF. The CDR3, as DNA: TGTGCCAGCTCAGCAGCCGGGAGTACCTACGAGCAGTACTTC.

The gene calls are TRBV6-5 and TRBJ1-6, with unresolved D. The CDR3 covers 12 residues. V was shortened by 7 bases and J by 6 bases, with 7 bases between the two germline ends. Germline loops: CDR1 MNHEY, CDR2 SVGAGI. CDR3 bases: TGTGCCAGCACCGACCTTAATTCACCCCTCCACTTT. Its protein product is CASTDLNSPLHF.

The genes are TRBV19 and TRBJ1-2, with 10 bases lining up with TRBD1. Germline CDR1 LNHDA, CDR2 SQIVND (reference sequence). The CDR3 spans 14 residues. Trimming cost V 6 bases and J 7 bases; bases outside gene matches: 8. The CDR3 region has the DNA TGTGCCAGTAGGGAGCCGGGACAGGGGTTTGGCTACACCTTC. Protein: CASREPGQGFGYTF.

V is TRBV14 and J is TRBJ1-2, with no clear D. The V and J ends lost 1 base and 7 bases respectively, with 10 bases between them. The germline CDR1 and CDR2 sequences are SGHDN and FVKESK. This CDR3 is built from 13 residues. The CDR3 DNA follows: TGTGCCAGCAGCCAAGGGAGCCGGAGTGGCTACACCTTC. This sequence encodes CASSQGSRSGYTF.

The V call is TRBV5-1, the J call TRBJ2-2, with 11 bases identical to TRBD2. The CDR3 contains 17 residues. Germline loops: CDR1 SGHRS, CDR2 YFSETQ. With V trimmed by 0 bases and J by 6 bases, 7 bases remained unmatched. CDR3 sequence: CASSLVSSGGTAGELFF. The DNA of the CDR3 is TGCGCCAGCAGCTTGGTTTCTAGCGGGGGGACCGCCGGGGAGCTGTTTTTT.

This clone was detected many times. This rearrangement joins TRBV3-1 (or the pseudogene TRBV3-2) to TRBJ1-6; 7 bases line up with TRBD1. Germline V gene sequence: CDR1 LGHDT, CDR2 YNNKEL (reference sequence). With 1 base clipped from V and 8 bases from J, the junction kept 2 bases outside the gene matches. The CDR3 consists of 14 residues. CDR3 sequence (DNA): TGTGCCAGCAGCCAAGCGGGACAGTATTCACCCCTCCACTTT. It is translated as CASSQAGQYSPLHF.

The chain recombines TRBV6-5 with TRBJ2-2; TRBD1 or TRBD2 may be the D gene (5 bases each). Germline CDR1 is MNHEY and CDR2 is SVGAGI. The CDR3 is made up of 15 amino acids. Trimming removed 2 bases at V and 2 bases at J, with 9 bases between. The CDR3 region has the DNA TGTGCCAGCAGTTACAGCCGGGACAACACCGGGGAGCTGTTTTTT. It is translated as CASSYSRDNTGELFF.

V and J are TRBV9 and TRBJ2-1, with D possibly TRBD2 on 7 matching bases. Germline assignment: CDR1 SGDLS and CDR2 YYNGEE. The CDR3 extends over 17 amino acids. V was trimmed by 0 bases and J by 0 bases, leaving 13 bases between them. This chain's CDR3 is CASSVGGGASSYNEQFF. The CDR3 DNA is TGTGCCAGCAGCGTAGGGGGGGGCGCGAGCTCCTACAATGAGCAGTTCTTC.

The J gene is TRBJ1-3, the V gene TRBV12-3 or TRBV12-4; D gene ambiguous. Trimming removed 6 bases at V and 4 bases at J, with 10 bases between. This CDR3 region has 13 residues. CDR3 residues: CASRTASGNTIYF. The CDR3, as DNA: TGTGCCAGCAGGACCGCATCGGGAAACACCATATATTTT.